The 19 T cell receptor beta chains given below trace back to one sample, sequenced in a study of blood T cells in healthy people across ages (dated by TCRdb to 2015 to 2017). The library came from 5' RACE. The instrument given in TCRdb is Illumina HiSeq 2500. A second about 7 to 11 cycle PCR used a sample-barcoded 5' primer and a J-beta primer mix. TCRdb took the public reads, trimmed them with fastp at Q25, ran MiXCR for clone calling and kept in-frame beta chains. One record per CDR3 amino acid sequence lists the most common genes and DNA. Counted in this sample were about 1.1 million distinct CDR3 sequences; 35% to 40% of them appeared once. The ten most abundant clones make up under 15% of the sample. The sequencing sample was made of blood. Receptors were obtained from a man in his late teens or twenties in good health.

This clonotype was detected a few times. This rearrangement joins TRBV28 to TRBJ1-2; no clear D gene. The CDR3 consists of 12 residues. CDR1 and CDR2 (germline): MDHEN, SYDVKM. Trimming pared 6 bases from V and 6 bases from J, leaving 11 bases between. The CDR3 loop reads CASSPPRDGYTF. CDR3 coding DNA: TGTGCCAGCAGCCCCCCGCGCGATGGCTACACCTTC.

In regard to this clonotype: A much larger clone differs from this one at a single base, so this may be a read error. The chain employs TRBV27 and TRBJ2-1; 8 nucleotides agree with TRBD1. Per the germline V gene, CDR1 is MNHEY and CDR2 is SMNVEV (reference sequence). The CDR3 spans 14 residues. CDR3 coding DNA: TGTGTCAGCAGTAGGGACAGGAGCTACAATGAGCAGTTCTTC. Its protein product is CVSSRDRSYNEQFF.

The V gene is TRBV4-3, the J gene TRBJ2-5, with a weak D call TRBD2 (6 bases). The CDR3 spans 15 residues. Germline V gives CDR1 LGHNA, CDR2 YSLEER. Trimming shortened V by 0 bases and J by 7 bases, and 15 bases separated the two germline ends. The CDR3 DNA sequence: TGCGCCAGCAGCCAAGATGCGGGGTTCTCAGGGACCCAGTACTTC. Translating it yields CASSQDAGFSGTQYF.

The rearrangement uses TRBV4-1 and TRBJ1-4; D remains ambiguous. Trimming removed 0 bases at V and 8 bases at J, with 4 bases between. This CDR3 is built from 12 residues. Germline lookup yields CDR1 MGHRA and CDR2 YSYEKL. The CDR3, as DNA: TGCGCCAGCAGCCAAGAGGAAGAAAAACTGTTTTTT. This gives the protein CASSQEEEKLFF.

The gene calls are TRBV4-2 and TRBJ1-1, with D possibly being TRBD1 (5 bases). Germline V gene lookup returns CDR1 LGHNA and CDR2 YNFKEQ. Trimming stripped 0 bases from V and 3 bases from J, with 8 bases between. CDR3 length: 14 amino acids. Here the CDR3 reads CASSQEVRDTEAFF. The CDR3 nucleotides are TGTGCCAGCAGCCAAGAGGTCAGGGACACTGAAGCTTTCTTT.

This chain links TRBV6-4 with TRBJ2-5; 9 bases are shared with TRBD2. The CDR3 consists of 16 residues. V lost 5 bases and J lost 5; bases outside the gene matches: 12. The V gene's germline CDR1 is MRHNA and CDR2 SNTAGT. In nucleotides, the CDR3 is TGTGCCAGCAGTCCCCACCTAGCGGGGATTTCCGAGACCCAGTACTTC. Encoded protein: CASSPHLAGISETQYF.

The rearrangement uses TRBV2 and TRBJ2-1; TRBD1 is a possible D gene (6 bases). Deletions cut 4 bases from V and 0 bases from J, with 22 bases between. The CDR3 extends over 19 amino acids. Per germline, CDR1 SNHLY and CDR2 FYNNEI. The CDR3 DNA reads as TGTGCCAGCAGTGTAAAGGGCAGGGGTCAAAGGCCCTCCTACAATGAGCAGTTCTTC. Its translation: CASSVKGRGQRPSYNEQFF.

This clonotype was seen a handful of times. The CDR3 sequence: CASGRSRNGYTF. CDR3 nucleotide sequence: TGTGCCAGCGGTCGGTCGAGGAATGGCTACACCTTC. The chain couples TRBV6-5 to TRBJ1-2, with D hard to call. Trimming took off 8 bases at V and 6 bases at J, with 13 bases between the two ends. Per the germline V gene, CDR1 is MNHEY and CDR2 is SVGAGI. The CDR3 length is 12 residues.

This clonotype has more than one count but fewer than ten. The chain uses TRBV7-2 and TRBJ1-4; D is undetermined. Trimming left V 7 bases short and J 3 bases short, with 6 bases between. Germline CDR1 is SGHTA and CDR2 is FQGNSA. The CDR3 length is 12 residues. The DNA for the CDR3 is TGTGCCAGCAAAGGGCCTAATGAAAAACTGTTTTTT. This translates into CASKGPNEKLFF.

This chain connects TRBV6-5 to TRBJ2-5; D possibly corresponds to TRBD1 (6 bases). The CDR3 totals 14 residues. CDR1 and CDR2 (germline): MNHEY, SVGAGI. Trimming removed 5 bases from V and 2 bases from J, with 12 bases in between. This chain's CDR3 is CASSDEGEQETQYF. The CDR3 region has the DNA TGTGCCAGCAGTGACGAGGGGGAGCAAGAGACCCAGTACTTC.

This sequence joins TRBV11-2 and TRBJ2-1; no clear D. The CDR3 extends over 14 amino acids. The germline CDR1 and CDR2 sequences are SGHAT and FQNNGV. Trimming stripped 2 bases from V and 7 bases from J, with 12 bases between. The chain's CDR3 is CASSLSADWNEQFF. The CDR3 DNA reads as TGTGCCAGCAGCTTATCGGCCGACTGGAATGAGCAGTTCTTC. The entire variable domain, with the rest obtained from reference TRBV11-2 and TRBJ2-1, is as follows: EAGVAQSPRYKIIEKRQSVAFWCNPISGHATLYWYQQILGQGPKLLIQFQNNGVVDDSQLPKDRFSAERLKGVDSTLKIQPAKLEDSAVYLCASSLSADWNEQFFGPGTRLTVL.

This clonotype has ten or more counts. The rearrangement joins TRBV20-1 to TRBJ2-5; tentatively, D is TRBD2 (6 bases). CDR1 and CDR2 from the germline V gene are DFQATT and SNEGSKA (reference sequence). This CDR3 region has 13 residues. Trimming left V 3 bases short and J 1 base short, with 9 bases between. In DNA form, the CDR3 reads TGCAGTGCTAGTGCGGGGATCCAAGAGACCCAGTACTTC. Encoded protein: CSASAGIQETQYF.

This clonotype showed up just a few times. V gene TRBV5-1 combines with J gene TRBJ1-4; D not certain. CDR3 length: 14 amino acids. The germline V and J ends were trimmed by 5 bases and 6 bases, with 14 bases remaining between them. Germline V gene sequence: CDR1 SGHRS, CDR2 YFSETQ. CDR3 sequence reads: CASRESERDEKLFF. For the CDR3, the DNA is TGCGCCAGCAGGGAGTCGGAGAGGGATGAAAAACTGTTTTTT.

This chain connects TRBV9 to TRBJ2-1, with 11 bases lining up with TRBD1. V lost 2 bases to trimming and J lost 13 bases; unmatched junction nucleotides: 11. CDR1 is SGDLS and CDR2 is YYNGEE in the germline V gene. This CDR3 comprises 15 residues. CDR3 coding DNA: TGTGCCAGCAGCGTTTGGACAGGGGGCGTGGAGACCCAGTTCTTC. Its translation is CASSVWTGGVETQFF.

The chain uses TRBV12-3 or TRBV12-4 and TRBJ2-5; TRBD2 matches at 9 bases. This CDR3 region has 13 residues. The J segment lost 8 bases and the V segment lost 5 bases, leaving 6 bases of the junction unmatched. The CDR3 loop reads CASSPGTSPTQYF. As DNA, the CDR3 is TGTGCCAGCAGTCCCGGGACTAGCCCTACCCAGTACTTC.

This clonotype appeared a few times. The V gene is TRBV7-9, the J gene TRBJ2-1; 8 nucleotides match TRBD1. Looked up from germline, CDR1 is SEHNR and CDR2 is FQNEAQ (reference sequence). V was pared by 5 bases and J by 5 bases, with 17 bases of the junction left unmatched. The CDR3 extends over 18 amino acids. The CDR3 spells CASSPNLKTGAAHNEQFF. Written as DNA, the CDR3 is TGTGCCAGCAGCCCGAACCTAAAGACAGGGGCTGCACACAATGAGCAGTTCTTC. Filled out from reference TRBV7-9 and TRBJ2-1, the complete variable domain reads DTGVSQNPRHKITKRGQNVTFRCDPISEHNRLYWYRQTLGQGPEFLTYFQNEAQLEKSRLLSDRFSAERPKGSFSTLEIQRTEQGDSAMYLCASSPNLKTGAAHNEQFFGPGTRLTVL.

About this clonotype: Given a much more abundant clone one base away, this may be a read error. This chain connects TRBV20-1 to TRBJ1-2, with a possible D match to TRBD1 (6 bases). The CDR3 totals 15 residues. CDR1 is DFQATT, CDR2 SNEGSKA, per germline (reference sequence). The CDR3 sequence: CSAMAPGAPNYDYTF. The CDR3 DNA reads as TGCAGTGCTATGGCTCCAGGGGCTCCGAACTATGACTACACCTTC.

Here the CDR3 DNA reads TGTGCCAGCAGCTTCCCGCGGGACAGGGCCCAATCACACATGAACACTGAAGCTTTCTTT. It encodes CASSFPRDRAQSHMNTEAFF. The gene calls are TRBV7-9 and TRBJ1-1; TRBD1 matches at 9 bases. Losses at the gene ends were 3 bases for V and 0 bases for J; bases not matched to a gene: 17. The germline CDR1 and CDR2 sequences are SEHNR and FQNEAQ (reference sequence). The length of the CDR3 is 20 residues.

This clonotype has just a few counts. For the CDR3, the DNA is TGTGCCAGCAGTCAAAGGGGAAGAGATACGCAGTATTTT. Encoded protein: CASSQRGRDTQYF. The V and J genes are TRBV12-3 or TRBV12-4 and TRBJ2-3; maybe TRBD1 (5 bases). This CDR3 is 13 amino acids long. V was pared by 5 bases and J by 5 bases, with 11 bases between.